Detailed here is one T cell receptor (beta chain). The antigen remains undetermined. This CDR3 is built from 14 residues. Germline V CDR1 and CDR2: SGHTA, FQGNSA. Deletions cut 3 bases from V and 4 bases from J, with 11 bases between. The entry originates in a study of beta chain features in type 1 diabetes. The entirety of the isolated RNA underwent reverse transcription, so expressed TCRB transcripts were sequenced. TCRdb's table, derived via immunoSEQ multiplex PCR, lists solely in-frame clones and lacks some. Of about 700,000 clones listed, about an eighth were seen once; the top ten hold about 0.02%. Study-level points and caveats: There was a moderate but significant shortening of TCRB CDR3s in all four CD4+ subsets of Type 1 diabetes patients.

The chain carries TRBV7-2 and TRBJ2-3; possible D gene TRBD2, 5 bases. The sequenced material came from naive CD4+ T cells from blood. This sequence was found in a man between 18 and 35 years old with type 1 diabetes. The CDR3 here is CASSLRVQADTQYF. DNA for the CDR3: TGTGCCAGCAGCTTGAGGGTTCAGGCAGATACGCAGTATTTT.